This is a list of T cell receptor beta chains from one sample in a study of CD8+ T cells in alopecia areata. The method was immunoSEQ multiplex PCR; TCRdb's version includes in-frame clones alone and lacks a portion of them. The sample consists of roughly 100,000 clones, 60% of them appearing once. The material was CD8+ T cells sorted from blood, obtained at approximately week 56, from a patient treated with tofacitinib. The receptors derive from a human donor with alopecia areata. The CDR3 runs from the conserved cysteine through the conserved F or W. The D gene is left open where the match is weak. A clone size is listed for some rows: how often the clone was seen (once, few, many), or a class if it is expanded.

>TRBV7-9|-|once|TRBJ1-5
CASSKGSSNQPQHF
TGTGCCAGCAGCAAGGGTAGCTCCAATCAGCCCCAGCATTTT
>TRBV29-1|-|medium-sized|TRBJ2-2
CSVPRGNTGELFF
TGCAGCGTTCCCAGGGGGAACACCGGGGAGCTGTTTTTT
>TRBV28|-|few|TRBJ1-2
CASSPRFDSDYGYTF
TGTGCCAGCAGCCCTCGCTTCGACAGTGACTATGGCTACACCTTC
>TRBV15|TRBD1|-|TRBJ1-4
CATSSTGTGKEKLFF
TGTGCCACCAGCAGCACCGGGACAGGAAAAGAAAAACTGTTTTTT
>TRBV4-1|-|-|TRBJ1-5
CASRPTQDGQPQHF
TGCGCCAGCAGACCAACTCAGGACGGTCAGCCCCAGCATTTT
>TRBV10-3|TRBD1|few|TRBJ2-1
CAISQDRAGNEQFF
TGTGCCATCAGTCAGGACAGGGCGGGGAATGAGCAGTTCTTC
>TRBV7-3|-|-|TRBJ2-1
CASSYGREQFF
TGTGCCAGCAGCTATGGTAGGGAGCAGTTCTTC
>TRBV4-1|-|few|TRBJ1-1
CASSQVFLWESCTEAFF
TGCGCCAGCAGCCAAGTTTTTTTGTGGGAATCATGCACTGAAGCTTTCTTT
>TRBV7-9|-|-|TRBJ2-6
CASSSGANVLTF
TGTGCCAGCAGCTCTGGGGCCAACGTCCTGACTTTC
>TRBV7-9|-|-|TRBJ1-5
CASSGGGQPQHF
TGTGCCAGCAGCGGCGGGGGTCAGCCCCAGCATTTT
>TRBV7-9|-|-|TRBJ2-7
CATEGGWAEEQYF
TGTGCCACCGAAGGGGGTTGGGCAGAGGAGCAGTACTTC
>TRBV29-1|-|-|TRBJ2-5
CSITGTYRETQYF
TGCAGCATAACCGGAACCTACAGGGAGACCCAGTACTTC
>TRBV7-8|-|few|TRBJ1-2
CASSLGGRSSLTPNYGYTF
TGTGCCAGCAGCTTAGGGGGCCGTAGTAGTCTAACCCCTAACTATGGCTACACCTTC
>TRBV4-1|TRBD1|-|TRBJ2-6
CASSQALGQEISGANVLTF
TGCGCCAGCAGCCAAGCTCTCGGACAGGAGATCTCTGGGGCCAACGTCCTGACTTTC
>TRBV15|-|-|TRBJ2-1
CATSGRAYNEQFF
TGTGCCACCAGCGGCCGGGCTTACAATGAGCAGTTCTTC
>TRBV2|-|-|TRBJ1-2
CASSEPEAGGYTF
TGTGCCAGCAGTGAACCGGAGGCCGGGGGCTACACCTTC
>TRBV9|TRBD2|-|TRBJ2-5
CASRKLAEETQYF
TGTGCCAGCAGAAAGCTAGCGGAAGAGACCCAGTACTTC
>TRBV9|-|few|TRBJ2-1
CASSATNEQFF
TGTGCCAGCAGCGCTACCAATGAGCAGTTCTTC
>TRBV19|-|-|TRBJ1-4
CASTGTGNEKLFF
TGTGCCTCGACCGGGACTGGGAATGAAAAACTGTTTTTT
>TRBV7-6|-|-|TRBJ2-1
CASSEEANYNEQFF
TGTGCCAGCAGCGAAGAGGCCAACTACAATGAGCAGTTCTTC
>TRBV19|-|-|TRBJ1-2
CASRTNPTNYGYTF
TGTGCCAGTAGGACAAACCCAACTAACTATGGCTACACCTTC
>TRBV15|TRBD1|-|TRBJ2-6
CATSEDRGPSGANVLTF
TGTGCCACCAGCGAGGACAGGGGACCCTCTGGGGCCAACGTCCTGACTTTC
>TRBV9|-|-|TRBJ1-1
CASSGRFGTEAFF
TGTGCCAGCAGCGGTCGATTTGGCACTGAAGCTTTCTTT
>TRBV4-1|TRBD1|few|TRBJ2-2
CASSHPRQGTNTGELFF
TGCGCCAGCAGCCATCCACGACAGGGGACGAACACCGGGGAGCTGTTTTTT
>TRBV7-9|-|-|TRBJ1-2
CASSLGSESYTF
TGTGCCAGCAGCTTAGGATCCGAGAGCTACACCTTC
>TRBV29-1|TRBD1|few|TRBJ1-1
CSVEDSTGANTEAFF
TGCAGCGTTGAAGATAGTACAGGGGCTAACACTGAAGCTTTCTTT
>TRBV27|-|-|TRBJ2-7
CASSLSPVYEQYF
TGTGCCAGCAGTTTAAGTCCGGTGTACGAGCAGTACTTC
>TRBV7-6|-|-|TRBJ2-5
CASSLTHGETQYF
TGTGCCAGCAGCTTAACCCACGGGGAGACCCAGTACTTC
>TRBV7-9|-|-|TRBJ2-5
CATKGAGAVETQYF
TGTGCCACCAAAGGGGCGGGGGCCGTGGAGACCCAGTACTTC
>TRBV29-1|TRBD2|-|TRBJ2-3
CSVPGLAGGQIGTDTQYF
TGCAGCGTCCCGGGACTAGCGGGGGGGCAAATCGGCACAGATACGCAGTATTTT
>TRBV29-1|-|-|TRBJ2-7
CSVWARAEQYF
TGCAGCGTTTGGGCGAGGGCCGAGCAGTACTTC
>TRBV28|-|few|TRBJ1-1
CASSFSAGSEAFF
TGTGCCAGCAGTTTTTCGGCAGGGAGTGAAGCTTTCTTT
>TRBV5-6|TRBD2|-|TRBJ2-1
CASSPPGGGSLEQFF
TGTGCCAGCAGCCCGCCCGGGGGGGGGAGTCTTGAGCAGTTCTTC
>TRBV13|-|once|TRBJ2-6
CASSPGGAGANVLTF
TGTGCCAGCAGCCCCGGCGGGGCTGGGGCCAACGTCCTGACTTTC
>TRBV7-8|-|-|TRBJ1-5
CASSFRGSRQPQHF
TGTGCCAGCAGCTTCCGGGGAAGTAGGCAGCCCCAGCATTTT
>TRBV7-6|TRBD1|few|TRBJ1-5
CASSSGGRVQPQHF
TGTGCCAGCAGCTCAGGGGGCCGGGTTCAGCCCCAGCATTTT
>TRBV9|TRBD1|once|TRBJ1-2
CASSQGQKYGYTF
TGTGCCAGCAGCCAGGGACAGAAATATGGCTACACCTTC
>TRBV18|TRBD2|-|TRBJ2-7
CASSPVSGGARYEQYF
TGTGCCAGCTCACCAGTCAGCGGGGGGGCAAGGTACGAGCAGTACTTC
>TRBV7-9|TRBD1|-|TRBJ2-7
CASSPNSGQGAEEQYF
TGTGCCAGCAGCCCCAACTCGGGACAGGGGGCAGAGGAGCAGTACTTC
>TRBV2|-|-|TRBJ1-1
CASPKANTEAFF
TGTGCCAGCCCGAAAGCGAACACTGAAGCTTTCTTT